This entry concerns a single TCR beta chain. What it binds is not known. All the patients suffered relapse after autologous stem cell transplantation, and brentuximab vedotin exposure differed. Best outcomes ranged across complete response, partial response and progressive disease. The data were obtained in a study of PD-1 blockade in classical Hodgkin lymphoma. Study results and caveats: A significant rise in TCR diversity by C4D1 was seen for CD4+ but not CD8+ cells. Newly diagnosed patients had diversity similar to the baseline diversity of complete responders.

Germline assignment: CDR1 LNHDA and CDR2 SQIVND (reference sequence). The CDR3 consists of 18 residues. V was clipped by 0 bases and J by 4 bases, with 16 bases between them. Clones were read by immunoSEQ multiplex PCR, and TCRdb kept only the in-frame ones, dropping some. Of around 10,000 clones listed, about 70% were seen once; the top ten hold around 23%. The sample in question was peripheral blood mononuclear cells (PBMCs), obtained at baseline. V is TRBV19 and J is TRBJ2-6; the D is unclear. The clonotype originates from a human donor with classical Hodgkin lymphoma. The CDR3 DNA reads TGTGCCAGTAGTATAGAGAACGTAGGGTTCAGGGGGGCCAACGTCCTGACTTTC. Protein sequence: CASSIENVGFRGANVLTF.